One and the same sample provided the 4 T cell receptor beta chains below, sequenced in a study of T cells after yellow fever vaccination. TCRdb reanalysed the 5' RACE reads using MiXCR and keeps one entry per CDR3 protein. The repertoire holds hundreds of thousands of distinct CDR3 sequences, with about 12% as singletons. Sequencing used PBMCs, obtained on the day of the yellow fever booster vaccination. The receptors derive from a man aged 25 to 40 who received the YFV17D yellow fever vaccine.

This clonotype showed up just a few times. Since the CDR3 does not end with the conserved phenylalanine or tryptophan, this likely comes from a read error. The DNA is left out, because the CDR3 cannot be placed on it with certainty; the CDR3 is given as TCRdb lists it. This sequence joins TRBV2 and TRBJ2-7; TRBD2, the D gene given by the table, was not confirmed from the DNA. In germline, CDR1 is SNHLY, CDR2 FYNNEI. Inclusive of both ends, the CDR3 amounts to 13 amino acids. The CDR3 sequence is CASSEPGGRAVTL.

Many counts were recorded for this clonotype. Germline and junction disagree at one end, which may indicate a read error. The chain carries TRBV5-1 and TRBJ2-1; D not resolved. Germline CDR1 is SGHRS and CDR2 is YFSETQ. The CDR3 runs 15 residues. The CDR3 sequence is CASSLGGSSYNEQFF. Written as DNA, the CDR3 is TGTGCCAGCAGCTTAGGTGGTAGCTCCTACAATGAGCAGTTCTTC. Full variable domain (rest looked up from reference TRBV5-1 and TRBJ2-1): KAGVTQTPRYLIKTRGQQVTLSCSPISGHRSVSWYQQTPGQGLQFLFEYFSETQRNKGNFPGRFSGRQFSNSRSEMNVSTLELGDSALYLCASSLGGSSYNEQFFGPGTRLTVL.

Only a few counts were recorded for this clonotype. V usage is TRBV16 and J usage is TRBJ2-7; D gene uncertain. CDR1 and CDR2 (germline): KGHSY, FQNENV. The CDR3 extends over 14 amino acids. V gave up 2 bases and J gave up 6 bases, with 14 bases separating them. The CDR3 region has the DNA TGTGCCAGCAGCCAAAGAACAGCTGATGCCGAGCAGTACTTC. Translation: CASSQRTADAEQYF.

This clonotype showed up just a few times. The rearrangement links TRBV3-1 to TRBJ2-3, with D possibly called TRBD1 or TRBD2 (6 bases each). V lost 0 bases to trimming and J lost 2 bases, with 15 bases between them. Per germline, CDR1 LGHDT and CDR2 YNNKEL (reference sequence). The CDR3 consists of 17 residues. CDR3 sequence reads: CASSQDSGATFTDTQYF. The CDR3 nucleotides read TGTGCCAGCAGCCAAGATTCGGGGGCTACTTTCACAGATACGCAGTATTTT.